These T cell receptor beta chains were read from a single sample in a study of immune heterogeneity within non-small cell lung tumors. TCRdb redid the calling of the multiplex PCR reads with MiXCR, one entry per CDR3 protein. The sample lists around 2,900 distinct CDR3 sequences, roughly a fifth occurring once. The specimen was lung tumor tissue. The receptor set was obtained from a man in his sixties with non-small cell lung cancer. The CDR3 runs from the conserved cysteine through the conserved F or W.

v_gene: TRBV3-1
CDR3aa: CASSRSQQETQYF

v_gene: TRBV9
CDR3aa: CASSVEGRNYGYTF

v_gene: TRBV5-1
CDR3aa: CASSLGLDTEAFF

v_gene: TRBV27
CDR3aa: CASSRRGGSPGNQPQHF

v_gene: TRBV12-3/TRBV12-4
CDR3aa: CASSLSGGNQPQHF

v_gene: TRBV27
CDR3aa: CASSVYRNTGELFF

v_gene: TRBV6-1
CDR3aa: CASSEQRRGGAGSQETQYF

v_gene: TRBV30
CDR3aa: CAWTPGLAGATNTGELFF

v_gene: TRBV3-1
CDR3aa: CASSQAPFGYTF

v_gene: TRBV3-1
CDR3aa: CASSPTARGDTQYF

v_gene: TRBV5-1
CDR3aa: CASSLEAVSGNTIYF

v_gene: TRBV20-1
CDR3aa: CSAPDSTGIETQYF

v_gene: TRBV5-1
CDR3aa: CASSLEASTAPQHF

v_gene: TRBV3-1
CDR3aa: CASSQERGSTGELFF

v_gene: TRBV5-4
CDR3aa: CASSLASEYEQYF

v_gene: TRBV2
CDR3aa: CASSASIGLQPQHF

v_gene: TRBV14
CDR3aa: CASSLRGINEKLFF

v_gene: TRBV13
CDR3aa: CASSPGGLGEKLFF

v_gene: TRBV7-8
CDR3aa: CASSFPGNQPQHF

v_gene: TRBV20-1
CDR3aa: CSARDRDSPLHF

v_gene: TRBV5-6
CDR3aa: CASSLGDSLSGNTIYF

v_gene: TRBV2
CDR3aa: CASRETDSGNTIYF

v_gene: TRBV12-3/TRBV12-4
CDR3aa: CASRLSIQGIAKKSSYNEQFF

v_gene: TRBV18
CDR3aa: CASSPGQETQYF

v_gene: TRBV12-3/TRBV12-4
CDR3aa: CASSLVLTGELFF

v_gene: TRBV9
CDR3aa: CASSVETGNTQYF

v_gene: TRBV12-3/TRBV12-4
CDR3aa: CASGSNSYNEQFF